This T cell receptor beta chain was profiled in a study of tumour-infiltrating T cells in Burkitt lymphoma (dated by TCRdb to the early 2020s). With respect to the entire study: When TCR repertoire data were correlated with clinical outcome, productive clonality turned out to predict both overall and progression-free survival, independent of established prognosticators, age at diagnosis among them.

The library was generated by the immunoSEQ multiplex PCR assay. Sourced from immuneACCESS, this table was stored by TCRdb with only in-frame sequences that have V and J called. A share of the clones is absent; for the studies checked, an unresolved V gene accounts for under half, and the remainder has no known explanation. This sample gives about 4,000 clones in total; around 16% of them show up just once. The ten largest account for approximately 13% of the sample. This clone was seen a handful of times. No cognate antigen has been identified for it. Base qualities are not recorded, but no much larger clone differs from it by a single base. Taken from the germline V gene (reference sequence), the CDR1 and CDR2 loops are GTSNPN and SVGIG. V sheds 0 bases and J sheds 8 bases, leaving 10 bases between their ends. The CDR3 spans 13 residues, from the cysteine through the phenylalanine. Kept here is only the CDR3 DNA, which spans 39 bases and is read in frame from base 1.

The chain is made from TRBV30 and TRBJ1-4, with an unclear D gene assignment. This clonotype originated in a human donor with diffuse large B-cell lymphoma. Some clones in this sample may be carry-over from other donors' samples. The sequencing input was tumor tissue. Read as DNA, the sequence is TGTGCCTGGAGTGTAGGTTACGGGGAAAAACTGTTTTTT. Its amino acids are CAWSVGYGEKLFF. This CDR3, with the reference TRBV30 and TRBJ1-4 proteins standing in past its ends, gives the full variable domain SQTIHQWPATLVQPVGSPLSLECTVEGTSNPNLYWYRQAAGRGLQLLFYSVGIGQISSEVPQNLSASRPQDRQFILSSKKLLLSDSGFYLCAWSVGYGEKLFFGSGTQLSVL.